What follows describes a single T cell receptor beta chain. This clonotype has ten or more counts. The specificity of this receptor is unknown. The sample holds no much larger clone one base away, and base qualities are not on file. The data were taken from a study of T-cell reconstitution after alpha-beta-depleted transplantation in children (dated by TCRdb to about 2016). For context, the study as a whole: Using TCR repertoire profiling, the study quantitatively followed how T-cell immune reconstitution unfolded in children after TCRalphabeta/CD19-depleted allogeneic hematopoietic cell transplantation. What the work shows at the level of the full study, not this receptor alone: Over subsequent months, a decline in hyperexpanded clone frequencies was noted, and after one year, T-cell counts and TCRbeta diversity were mostly ascribed to newly produced T cells. In some patients, the high TCRbeta diversity seen at day 60 was put down to recipient T cells and intrathymic progenitors that had survived conditioning. The apparently early alphabetaT-cell count recovery about two months after transplant was reportedly dependent on only several hundred rapidly expanded clones derived from non-depleted graft cells.

The library was produced with PCR. Data came from an Illumina HiSeq 2500. TCR library preparation used molecular barcoding, with unique molecular identifiers applied to normalize quantification of the TCRbeta repertoire. TCRdb reran the public reads through fastp at Q25 and MiXCR, keeping productive beta chains. Entries are consolidated by CDR3 protein sequence, retaining the most common genes and DNA. The sample has about 230,000 distinct CDR3 sequences on record, roughly a tenth of them singletons. The top ten clones comprise about 30% of the sample. The germline V gene gives CDR1 as KGHDR and CDR2 as SFDVKD. The CDR3 goes from the cysteine to the phenylalanine over 17 residues. The DNA shown is the 51-base CDR3, in frame from base 1. V is trimmed back by 4 bases and J by 3 bases, and the junction contains 10 bases that no gene match accounts for. This specimen's treatment or condition label, interpreted: allogeneic hematopoietic cell transplantation with graft depleted of TCRalphabeta T cells and CD19 B cells. The children who served as transplant recipients had been given grafts of TCRalphabeta/CD19-depleted allogeneic hematopoietic cells.

This receptor chain uses TRBV24-1 and TRBJ2-1; 8 central bases correspond to TRBD1. The material sequenced was PBMCs, taken before TCRalphabeta/CD19-depleted stem cell transplant. This TCR derives from a child under two years old with acute myeloid leukemia, due to receive a stem cell transplant. CDR3 region: CATSDSLRGRVYNEQFF. Read as DNA, the sequence is TGTGCCACCAGTGACTCACTCAGGGGGCGCGTCTACAATGAGCAGTTCTTC.